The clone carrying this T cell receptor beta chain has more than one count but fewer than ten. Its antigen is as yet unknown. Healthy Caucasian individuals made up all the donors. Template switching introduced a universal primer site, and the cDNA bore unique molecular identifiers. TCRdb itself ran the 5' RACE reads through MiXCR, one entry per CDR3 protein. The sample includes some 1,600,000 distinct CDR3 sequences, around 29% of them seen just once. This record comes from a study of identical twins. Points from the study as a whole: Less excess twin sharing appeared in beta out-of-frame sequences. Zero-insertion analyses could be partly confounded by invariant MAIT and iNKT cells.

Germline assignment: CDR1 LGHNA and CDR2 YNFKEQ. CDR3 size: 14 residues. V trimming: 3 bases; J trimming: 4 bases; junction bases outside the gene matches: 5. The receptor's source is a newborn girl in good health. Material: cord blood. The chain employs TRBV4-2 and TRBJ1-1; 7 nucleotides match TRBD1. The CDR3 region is CASSQQGGGTEAFF. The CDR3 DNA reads TGTGCCAGCAGCCAGCAGGGGGGAGGCACTGAAGCTTTCTTT.